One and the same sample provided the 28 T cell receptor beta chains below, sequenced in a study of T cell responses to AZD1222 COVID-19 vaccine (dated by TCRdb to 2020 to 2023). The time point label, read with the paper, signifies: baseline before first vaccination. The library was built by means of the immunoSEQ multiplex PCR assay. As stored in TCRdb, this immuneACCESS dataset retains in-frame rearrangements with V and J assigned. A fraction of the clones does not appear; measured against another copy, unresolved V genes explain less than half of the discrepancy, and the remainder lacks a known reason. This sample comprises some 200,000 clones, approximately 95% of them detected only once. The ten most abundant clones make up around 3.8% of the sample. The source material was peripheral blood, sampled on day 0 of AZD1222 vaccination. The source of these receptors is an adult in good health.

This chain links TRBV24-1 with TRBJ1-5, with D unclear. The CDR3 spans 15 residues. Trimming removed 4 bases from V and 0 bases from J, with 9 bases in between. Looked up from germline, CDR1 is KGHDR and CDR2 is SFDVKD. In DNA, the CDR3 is TGTGCCACCAGTGACCGATCCAGTAGCAATCAGCCCCAGCATTTT. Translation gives CATSDRSSSNQPQHF.

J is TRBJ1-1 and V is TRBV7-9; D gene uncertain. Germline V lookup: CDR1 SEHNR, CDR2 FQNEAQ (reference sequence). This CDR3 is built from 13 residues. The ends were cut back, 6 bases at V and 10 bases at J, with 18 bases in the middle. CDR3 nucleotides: TGTGCCAGCAGTATCTCCGAACCTCCCGGAGCTTTCTTT. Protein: CASSISEPPGAFF.

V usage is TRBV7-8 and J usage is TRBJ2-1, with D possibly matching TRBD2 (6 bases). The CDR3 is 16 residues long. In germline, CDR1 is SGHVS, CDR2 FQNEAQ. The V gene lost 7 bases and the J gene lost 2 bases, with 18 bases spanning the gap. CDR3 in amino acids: CASTQRAASAYNEQFF. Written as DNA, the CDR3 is TGTGCCAGCACCCAGCGGGCAGCTAGCGCCTACAATGAGCAGTTCTTC.

The chain's CDR3 is CASSVAIGTAGRYNEQFF. The CDR3 DNA follows: TGTGCCAGCAGCGTAGCTATTGGGACCGCGGGTAGGTACAATGAGCAGTTCTTC. The V call is TRBV9, the J call TRBJ2-1, with D perhaps being TRBD1 or TRBD2 (5 bases each). Germline V gives CDR1 SGDLS, CDR2 YYNGEE. Trimming cost V 0 bases and J 4 bases, with 20 bases left between them. The CDR3 has 18 residues.

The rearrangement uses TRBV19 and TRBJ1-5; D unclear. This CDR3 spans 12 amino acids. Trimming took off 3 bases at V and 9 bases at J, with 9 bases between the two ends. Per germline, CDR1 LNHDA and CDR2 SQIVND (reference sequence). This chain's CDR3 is CASSISVLPQHF. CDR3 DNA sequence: TGTGCCAGTAGTATCTCCGTTTTGCCCCAGCATTTT.

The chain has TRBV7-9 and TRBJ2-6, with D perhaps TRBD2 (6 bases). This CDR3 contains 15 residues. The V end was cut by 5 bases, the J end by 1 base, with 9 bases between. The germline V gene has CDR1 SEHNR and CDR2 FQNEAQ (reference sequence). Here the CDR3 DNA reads TGTGCCAGCAGCCAAGGGAGGTCTGGGGCCAACGTCCTGACTTTC. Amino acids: CASSQGRSGANVLTF.

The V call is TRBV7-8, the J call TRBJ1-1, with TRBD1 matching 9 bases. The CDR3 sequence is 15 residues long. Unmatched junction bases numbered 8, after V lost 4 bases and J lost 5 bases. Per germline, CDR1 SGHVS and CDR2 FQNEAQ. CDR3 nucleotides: TGTGCCAGCAGCTGGGGACAGGGAGGAGGGACTGAAGCTTTCTTT. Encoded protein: CASSWGQGGGTEAFF.

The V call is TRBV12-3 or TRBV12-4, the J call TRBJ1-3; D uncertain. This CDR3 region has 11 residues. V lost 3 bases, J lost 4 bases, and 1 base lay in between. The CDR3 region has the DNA TGTGCCAGCAGTTTCGGAAACACCATATATTTT. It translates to CASSFGNTIYF.

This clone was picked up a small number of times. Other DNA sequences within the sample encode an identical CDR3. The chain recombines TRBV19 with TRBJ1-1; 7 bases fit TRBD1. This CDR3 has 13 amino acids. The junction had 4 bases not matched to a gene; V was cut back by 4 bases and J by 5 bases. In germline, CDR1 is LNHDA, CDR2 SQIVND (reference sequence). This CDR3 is CASSKTGWTEAFF. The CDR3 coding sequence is TGTGCCAGTAGTAAGACAGGGTGGACTGAAGCTTTCTTT.

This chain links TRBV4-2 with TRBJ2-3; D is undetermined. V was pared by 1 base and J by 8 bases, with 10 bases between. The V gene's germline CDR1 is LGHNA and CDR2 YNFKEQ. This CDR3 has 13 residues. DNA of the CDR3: TGTGCCAGCAGCCAAGTTCCAGGAGTTACGCAGTATTTT. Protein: CASSQVPGVTQYF.

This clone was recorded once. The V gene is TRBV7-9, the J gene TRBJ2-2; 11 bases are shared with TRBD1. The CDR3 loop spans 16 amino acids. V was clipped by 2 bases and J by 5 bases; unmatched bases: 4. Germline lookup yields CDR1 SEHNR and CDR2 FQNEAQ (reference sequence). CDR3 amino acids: CASSLPGTGGTGELFF. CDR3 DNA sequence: TGTGCCAGCAGCTTACCCGGGACAGGGGGAACCGGGGAGCTGTTTTTT.

CDR3 protein: CASSVGGGGETQYF. The CDR3 DNA reads as TGCGCCAGCAGCGTTGGCGGGGGTGGCGAGACCCAGTACTTC. V usage is TRBV10-1 and J usage is TRBJ2-5; 7 nucleotides align to TRBD2. J lost 5 bases, V lost 6 bases, and 9 bases had no gene match. CDR1 and CDR2 from the germline V gene are WNHNN and SYGVQD (reference sequence). The CDR3 length is 14 residues.

CDR3: CASSLQSRDTNYEQYF. The CDR3 bases are TGTGCCAGCAGTTTGCAGAGTCGGGACACCAACTACGAGCAGTACTTC. The chain is built from TRBV27 and TRBJ2-7, with D possibly being TRBD1 (6 bases). Germline V gene lookup returns CDR1 MNHEY and CDR2 SMNVEV (reference sequence). The CDR3 sequence is 16 residues long. The ends were cut back, 3 bases at V and 3 bases at J, with 18 bases in the middle.

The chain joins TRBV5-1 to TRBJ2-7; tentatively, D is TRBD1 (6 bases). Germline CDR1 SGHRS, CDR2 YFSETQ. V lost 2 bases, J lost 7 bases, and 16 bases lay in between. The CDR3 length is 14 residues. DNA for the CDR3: TGCGCCAGCAGCTTCTACCAGGGGACGAGGGAGCAGTACTTC. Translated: CASSFYQGTREQYF.

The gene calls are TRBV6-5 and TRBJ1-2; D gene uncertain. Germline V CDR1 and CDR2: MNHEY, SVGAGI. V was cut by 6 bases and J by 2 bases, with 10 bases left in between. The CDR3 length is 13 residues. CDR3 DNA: TGTGCCAGCAGCCTGGCGGCCAACTATGGCTACACCTTC. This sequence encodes CASSLAANYGYTF.

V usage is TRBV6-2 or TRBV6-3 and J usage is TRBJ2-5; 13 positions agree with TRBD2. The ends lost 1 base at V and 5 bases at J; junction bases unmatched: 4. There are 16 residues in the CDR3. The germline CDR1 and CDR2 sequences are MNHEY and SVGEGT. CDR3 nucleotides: TGTGCCAGCAGTTACTGGACTAGCGGGGGCCTGGAGACCCAGTACTTC. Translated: CASSYWTSGGLETQYF.

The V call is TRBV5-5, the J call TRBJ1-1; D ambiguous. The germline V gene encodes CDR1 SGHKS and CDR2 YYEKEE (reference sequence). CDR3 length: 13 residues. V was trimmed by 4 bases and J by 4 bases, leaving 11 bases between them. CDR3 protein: CASSQIRATEAFF. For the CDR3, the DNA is TGTGCCAGCAGCCAAATTCGAGCCACTGAAGCTTTCTTT.

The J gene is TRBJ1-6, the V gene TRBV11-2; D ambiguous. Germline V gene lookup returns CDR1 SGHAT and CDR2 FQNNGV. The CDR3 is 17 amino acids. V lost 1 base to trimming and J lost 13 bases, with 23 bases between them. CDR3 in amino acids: CASSLVAPGYSFTPLHF. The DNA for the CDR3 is TGTGCCAGCAGCTTAGTCGCCCCGGGGTATTCTTTCACCCCCCTCCACTTT.

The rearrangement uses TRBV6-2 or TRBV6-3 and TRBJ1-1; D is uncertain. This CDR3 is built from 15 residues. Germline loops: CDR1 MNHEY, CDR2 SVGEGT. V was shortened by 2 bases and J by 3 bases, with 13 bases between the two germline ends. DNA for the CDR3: TGTGCCAGCAGTTACGAGGTACAGCGGGACACTGAAGCTTTCTTT. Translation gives CASSYEVQRDTEAFF.

CDR3 DNA: TGTGCCAGCAGTCTACTTATTTACAGGGTAAACGAGCAGTACTTC. This gives the protein CASSLLIYRVNEQYF. This chain joins TRBV2 and TRBJ2-7, with D tentatively TRBD1 (6 bases). The CDR3 sequence is 15 residues long. Between the trimmed V and J ends, which lost 5 bases and 5 bases, there was a span of 19 bases. Germline loops: CDR1 SNHLY, CDR2 FYNNEI.

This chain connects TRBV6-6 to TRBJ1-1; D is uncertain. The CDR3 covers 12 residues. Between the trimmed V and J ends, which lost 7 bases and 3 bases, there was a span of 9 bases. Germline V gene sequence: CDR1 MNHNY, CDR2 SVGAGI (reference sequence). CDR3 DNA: TGTGCCAGCACCTACGGGGACACTGAAGCTTTCTTT. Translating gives CASTYGDTEAFF.

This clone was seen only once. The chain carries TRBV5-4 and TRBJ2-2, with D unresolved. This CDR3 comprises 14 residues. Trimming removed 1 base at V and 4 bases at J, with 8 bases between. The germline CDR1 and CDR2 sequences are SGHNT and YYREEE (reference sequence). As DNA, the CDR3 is TGTGCCAGCAGCTTGTTTGGGGTCACCGGGGAGCTGTTTTTT. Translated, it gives CASSLFGVTGELFF.

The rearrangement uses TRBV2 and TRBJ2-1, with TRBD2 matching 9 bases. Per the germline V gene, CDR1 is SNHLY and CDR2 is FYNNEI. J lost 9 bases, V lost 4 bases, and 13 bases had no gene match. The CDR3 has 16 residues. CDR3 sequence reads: CASSGTLAGAFTEQFF. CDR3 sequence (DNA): TGTGCCAGCAGTGGAACATTAGCGGGGGCCTTCACTGAGCAGTTCTTC. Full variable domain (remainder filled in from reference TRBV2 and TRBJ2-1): EPEVTQTPSHQVTQMGQEVILRCVPISNHLYFYWYRQILGQKVEFLVSFYNNEISEKSEIFDDQFSVERPDGSNFTLKIRSTKLEDSAMYFCASSGTLAGAFTEQFFGPGTRLTVL.

Here the CDR3 reads CASSALPGTGNMNTEAFF. CDR3 in DNA: TGTGCCAGCAGCGCATTACCCGGGACAGGGAACATGAACACTGAAGCTTTCTTT. V is TRBV7-7 and J is TRBJ1-1; TRBD1 matches at 9 bases. The CDR3 has 18 amino acids. V was pared by 5 bases and J by 0 bases, with 13 bases of the junction left unmatched. Germline V gene lookup returns CDR1 SSHAT and CDR2 FNYEAQ (reference sequence). Variable domain in full (rest from reference TRBV7-7 and TRBJ1-1): GAGVSQSPRYKVTKRGQDVTLRCDPISSHATLYWYQQALGQGPEFLTYFNYEAQPDKSGLPSDRFSAERPEGSISTLTIQRTEQRDSAMYRCASSALPGTGNMNTEAFFGQGTRLTVV.

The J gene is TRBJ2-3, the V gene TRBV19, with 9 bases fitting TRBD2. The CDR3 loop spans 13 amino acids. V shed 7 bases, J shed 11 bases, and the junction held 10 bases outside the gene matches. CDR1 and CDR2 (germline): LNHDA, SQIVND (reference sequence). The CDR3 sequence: CASIPPGGGGQYF. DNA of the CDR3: TGTGCCAGTATTCCGCCTGGCGGGGGGGGGCAGTATTTT.

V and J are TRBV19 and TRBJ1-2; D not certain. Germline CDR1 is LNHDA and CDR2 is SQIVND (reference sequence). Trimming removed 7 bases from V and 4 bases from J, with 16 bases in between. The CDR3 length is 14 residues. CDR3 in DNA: TGTGCCAGTACCCTAGATAGCTCAATCTATGGCTACACCTTC. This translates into CASTLDSSIYGYTF.

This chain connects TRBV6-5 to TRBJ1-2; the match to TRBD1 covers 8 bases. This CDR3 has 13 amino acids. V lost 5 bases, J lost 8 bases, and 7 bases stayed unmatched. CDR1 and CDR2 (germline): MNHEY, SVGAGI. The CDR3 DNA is TGTGCCAGCAGTCTGGACAGGGCAGGCGGCTACACCTTC. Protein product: CASSLDRAGGYTF.

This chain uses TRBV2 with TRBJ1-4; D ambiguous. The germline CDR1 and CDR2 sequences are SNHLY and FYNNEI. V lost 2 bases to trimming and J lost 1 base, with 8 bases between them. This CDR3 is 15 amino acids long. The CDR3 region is CASSENSQTNEKLFF. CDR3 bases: TGTGCCAGCAGTGAAAATTCTCAAACTAATGAAAAACTGTTTTTT. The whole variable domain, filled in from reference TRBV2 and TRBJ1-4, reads EPEVTQTPSHQVTQMGQEVILRCVPISNHLYFYWYRQILGQKVEFLVSFYNNEISEKSEIFDDQFSVERPDGSNFTLKIRSTKLEDSAMYFCASSENSQTNEKLFFGSGTQLSVL.